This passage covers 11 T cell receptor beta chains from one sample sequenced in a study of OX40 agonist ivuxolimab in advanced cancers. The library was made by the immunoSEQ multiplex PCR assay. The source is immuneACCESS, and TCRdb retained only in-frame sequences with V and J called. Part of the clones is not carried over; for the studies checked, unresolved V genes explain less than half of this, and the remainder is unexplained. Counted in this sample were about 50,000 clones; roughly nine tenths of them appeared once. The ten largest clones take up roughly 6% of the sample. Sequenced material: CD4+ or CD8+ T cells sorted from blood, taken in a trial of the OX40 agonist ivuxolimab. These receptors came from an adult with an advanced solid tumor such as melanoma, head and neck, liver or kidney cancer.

The CDR3 region has the DNA TGTGCCAGCAGCCCGACTAGCGGGAGCTCCTACAATGAGCAGTTCTTC. It is translated as CASSPTSGSSYNEQFF. This sequence joins TRBV5-4 and TRBJ2-1, with 12 bases matching TRBD2. Unmatched junction bases numbered 2, after V lost 4 bases and J lost 0 bases. The CDR3 has 16 residues. Germline values: CDR1 SGHNT, CDR2 YYREEE (reference sequence). Variable domain in full (rest from reference TRBV5-4 and TRBJ2-1): ETGVTQSPTHLIKTRGQQVTLRCSSQSGHNTVSWYQQALGQGPQFIFQYYREEENGRGNFPPRFSGLQFPNYSSELNVNALELDDSALYLCASSPTSGSSYNEQFFGPGTRLTVL.

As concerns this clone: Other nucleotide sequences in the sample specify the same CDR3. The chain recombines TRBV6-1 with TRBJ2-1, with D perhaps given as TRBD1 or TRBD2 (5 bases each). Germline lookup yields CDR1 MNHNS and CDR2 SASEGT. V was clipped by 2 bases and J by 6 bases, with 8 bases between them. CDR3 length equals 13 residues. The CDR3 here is CASSELGGNEQFF. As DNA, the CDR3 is TGTGCCAGCAGTGAACTTGGGGGCAATGAGCAGTTCTTC.

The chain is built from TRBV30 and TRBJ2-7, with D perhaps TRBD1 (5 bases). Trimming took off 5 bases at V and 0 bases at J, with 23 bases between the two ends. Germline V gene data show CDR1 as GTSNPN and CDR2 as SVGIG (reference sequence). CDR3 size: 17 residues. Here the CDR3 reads CAWSLRARLYSSYEQYF. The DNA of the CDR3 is TGTGCCTGGTCACTCAGGGCTCGACTTTATAGCTCCTACGAGCAGTACTTC.

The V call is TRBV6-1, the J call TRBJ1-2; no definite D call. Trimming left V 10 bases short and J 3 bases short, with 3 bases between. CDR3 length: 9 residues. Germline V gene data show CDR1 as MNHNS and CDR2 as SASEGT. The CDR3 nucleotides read TGTGCCACCTACTATGGCTACACCTTC. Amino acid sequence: CATYYGYTF.

Here the CDR3 reads CASRATGPEAFF. The DNA of the CDR3 is TGTGCCAGCAGGGCGACAGGGCCTGAAGCTTTCTTT. The V and J genes are TRBV11-2 and TRBJ1-1; 7 bases line up with TRBD1. Germline CDR1 is SGHAT and CDR2 is FQNNGV. Trimming at V came to 6 bases and at J to 6 bases, leaving 4 bases not matched to a gene. The CDR3 totals 12 residues.

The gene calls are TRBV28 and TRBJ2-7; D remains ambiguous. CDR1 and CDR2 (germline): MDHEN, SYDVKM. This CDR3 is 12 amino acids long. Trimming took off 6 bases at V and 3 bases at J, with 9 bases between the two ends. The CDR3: CASSPNRYEQYF. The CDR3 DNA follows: TGTGCCAGCAGCCCTAACCGCTACGAGCAGTACTTC. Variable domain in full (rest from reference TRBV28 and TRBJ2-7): DVKVTQSSRYLVKRTGEKVFLECVQDMDHENMFWYRQDPGLGLRLIYFSYDVKMKEKGDIPEGYSVSREKKERFSLILESASTNQTSMYLCASSPNRYEQYFGPGTRLTVT.

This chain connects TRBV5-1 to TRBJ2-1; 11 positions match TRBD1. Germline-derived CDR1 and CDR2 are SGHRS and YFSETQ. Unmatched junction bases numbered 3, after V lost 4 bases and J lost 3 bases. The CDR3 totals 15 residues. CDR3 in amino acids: CASSQGQGGYNEQFF. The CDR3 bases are TGCGCCAGCAGCCAGGGACAGGGGGGCTACAATGAGCAGTTCTTC.

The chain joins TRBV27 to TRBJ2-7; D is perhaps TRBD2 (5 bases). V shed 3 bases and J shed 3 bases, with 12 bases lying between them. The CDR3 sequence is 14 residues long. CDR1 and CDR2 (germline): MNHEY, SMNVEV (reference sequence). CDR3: CASSFDGKYYEQYF. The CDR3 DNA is TGTGCCAGCAGTTTCGACGGGAAATACTACGAGCAGTACTTC.

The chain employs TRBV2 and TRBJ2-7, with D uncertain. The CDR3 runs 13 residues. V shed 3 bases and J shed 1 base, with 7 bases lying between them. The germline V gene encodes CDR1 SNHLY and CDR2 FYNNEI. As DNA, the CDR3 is TGTGCCAGCAGTGACGACGGGTCCTACGAGCAGTACTTC. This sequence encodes CASSDDGSYEQYF.

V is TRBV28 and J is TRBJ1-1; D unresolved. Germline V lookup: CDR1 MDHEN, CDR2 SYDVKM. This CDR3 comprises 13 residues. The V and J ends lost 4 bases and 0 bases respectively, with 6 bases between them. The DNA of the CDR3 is TGTGCCAGCAGTTCGTGGATGAACACTGAAGCTTTCTTT. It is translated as CASSSWMNTEAFF. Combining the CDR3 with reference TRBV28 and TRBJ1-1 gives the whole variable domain DVKVTQSSRYLVKRTGEKVFLECVQDMDHENMFWYRQDPGLGLRLIYFSYDVKMKEKGDIPEGYSVSREKKERFSLILESASTNQTSMYLCASSSWMNTEAFFGQGTRLTVV.

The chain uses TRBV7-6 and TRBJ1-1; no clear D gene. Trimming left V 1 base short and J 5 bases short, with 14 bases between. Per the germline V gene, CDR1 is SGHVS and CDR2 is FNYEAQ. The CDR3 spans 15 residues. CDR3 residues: CASSLGSSRVTEAFF. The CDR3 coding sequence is TGTGCCAGCAGCTTAGGAAGTAGTAGGGTAACTGAAGCTTTCTTT.